One sample yielded the 6 T cell receptor beta chains listed below, sequenced in a study of T-cell reconstitution after alpha-beta-depleted transplantation in children. Unique molecular identifiers featured in how the TCRbeta library was prepared. A single record per CDR3 protein comes from TCRdb applying MiXCR to the PCR reads. The table lists 380,000 or so distinct CDR3 sequences, approximately 12% of them singletons. The input for sequencing was PBMCs, taken from the stem cell graft. The receptors here all came from a human donor who donated a stem cell graft to a child with Fanconi anemia.

The CDR3 bases are TGTGCCAGCAGTTTTTCCGCTCTGGGGTCGGATGAAAAACTGTTTTTT. Translation: CASSFSALGSDEKLFF. The genes are TRBV12-3 or TRBV12-4 and TRBJ1-4; D gene uncertain. The CDR3 is 16 residues long. Trimming removed 3 bases from V and 6 bases from J, with 17 bases in between.

This clonotype was seen only a few times. The V and J genes are TRBV12-3 or TRBV12-4 and TRBJ2-1; 12 bases match TRBD1. The CDR3 loop spans 18 amino acids. J gave up 5 bases and V 1 base, and 9 bases lay outside the gene matches. This CDR3 is CASSLVPGQGAKNNEQFF. Here the CDR3 DNA reads TGTGCCAGCAGTTTAGTCCCGGGACAGGGGGCGAAAAACAATGAGCAGTTCTTC.

There are many counts of this clonotype. V gene TRBV7-8 combines with J gene TRBJ2-3; TRBD2 matches 7 bases. The CDR3 covers 15 residues. Per germline, CDR1 SGHVS and CDR2 FQNEAQ. The V segment lost 5 bases and the J segment 5 bases; nucleotides outside the gene matches: 10. Here the CDR3 DNA reads TGTGCCAGCAGCACCCGGGAGCGGGGAAGAGATACGCAGTATTTT. Its translation is CASSTRERGRDTQYF.

This clonotype has a count of ten or more. The genes are TRBV20-1 and TRBJ2-7; possible D gene TRBD1, 5 bases. V was shortened by 5 bases and J by 3 bases, with 17 bases between the two germline ends. The germline V gene has CDR1 DFQATT and CDR2 SNEGSKA (reference sequence). CDR3 length: 14 residues. CDR3 DNA: TGCAGTGCTCAGGGCCCCACAGCTGGCTACGAGCAGTACGTC. It translates to CSAQGPTAGYEQYV.

This clonotype has only a few counts. The V gene is TRBV29-1, the J gene TRBJ2-5, with D perhaps matching TRBD1 (5 bases). V shed 3 bases and J shed 5 bases, with 10 bases lying between them. The CDR3 is made up of 12 amino acids. Germline values: CDR1 SQVTM, CDR2 ANQGSEA. The CDR3 reads CSVDDRHETQYF. The CDR3 DNA is TGCAGCGTTGATGACAGACACGAGACCCAGTACTTC.

This clonotype was observed a handful of times. J is TRBJ1-2 and V is TRBV3-1, with D uncertain. The CDR3 totals 13 residues. CDR1 and CDR2 from the germline V gene are LGHDT and YNNKEL (reference sequence). The germline V and J ends were trimmed by 4 bases and 8 bases, with 14 bases remaining between them. The CDR3 sequence: CASSRRSPRGYTF. CDR3 bases: TGTGCCAGCAGCCGTAGATCTCCTCGAGGCTACACCTTC.